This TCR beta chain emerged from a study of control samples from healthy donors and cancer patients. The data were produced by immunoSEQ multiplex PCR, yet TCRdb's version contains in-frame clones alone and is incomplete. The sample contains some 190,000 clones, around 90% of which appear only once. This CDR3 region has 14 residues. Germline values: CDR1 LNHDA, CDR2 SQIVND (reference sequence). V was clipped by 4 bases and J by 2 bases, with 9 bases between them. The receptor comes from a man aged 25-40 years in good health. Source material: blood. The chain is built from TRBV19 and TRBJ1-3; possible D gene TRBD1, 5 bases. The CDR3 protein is CASSTGPPGNTIYF. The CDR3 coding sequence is TGTGCCAGTAGTACGGGACCCCCTGGAAACACCATATATTTT.